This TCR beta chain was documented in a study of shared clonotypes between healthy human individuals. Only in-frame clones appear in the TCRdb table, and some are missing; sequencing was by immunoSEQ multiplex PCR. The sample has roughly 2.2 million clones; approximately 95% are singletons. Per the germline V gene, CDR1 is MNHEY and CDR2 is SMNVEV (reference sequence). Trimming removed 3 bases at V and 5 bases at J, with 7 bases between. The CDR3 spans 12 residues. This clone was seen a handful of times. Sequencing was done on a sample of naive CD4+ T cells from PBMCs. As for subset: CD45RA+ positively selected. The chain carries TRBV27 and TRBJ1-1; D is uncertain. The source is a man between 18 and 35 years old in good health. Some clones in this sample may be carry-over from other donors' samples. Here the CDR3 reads CASSFMGTEAFF. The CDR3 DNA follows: TGTGCCAGCAGTTTTATGGGGACTGAAGCTTTCTTT.